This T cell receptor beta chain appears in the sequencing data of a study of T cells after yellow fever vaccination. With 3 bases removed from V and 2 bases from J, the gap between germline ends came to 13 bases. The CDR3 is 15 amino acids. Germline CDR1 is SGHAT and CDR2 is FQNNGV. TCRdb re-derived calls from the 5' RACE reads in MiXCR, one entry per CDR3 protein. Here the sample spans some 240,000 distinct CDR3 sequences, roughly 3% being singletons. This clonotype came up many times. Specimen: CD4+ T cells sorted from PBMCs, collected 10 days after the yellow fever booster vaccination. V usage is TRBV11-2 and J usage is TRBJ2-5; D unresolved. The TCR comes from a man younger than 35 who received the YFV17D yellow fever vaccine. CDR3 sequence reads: CASSLVSPPQETQYF. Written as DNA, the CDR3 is TGTGCCAGCAGCTTGGTCTCCCCCCCACAAGAGACCCAGTACTTC.